This T cell receptor beta chain originates from a study of T cell responses to AZD1222 COVID-19 vaccine. Study results and caveats: Spike-spanning, vaccine-associated CD4 TCRs were dominant at 160-218 and 743-854. Clonal diversity was possibly underestimated, and the donors were mostly white British, with more females. Repertoires in all cases were sampled only once the peak T cell response had passed. Two doses of AZD1222 preceded a rise in Spike-specific TCR breadth and depth.

In regard to this clone: Its cognate antigen is unknown.

The V end lost 9 bases, the J end lost 0 bases, and 10 bases lay between the germline ends. This CDR3 region has 13 residues. Germline CDR1 reads WSHSY; CDR2 reads SAAADI. Produced via immunoSEQ multiplex PCR; TCRdb's table is partial and in-frame only. The sample holds over 120,000 clones, roughly 89% seen once. This clonotype was obtained from an adult in good health. Material: peripheral blood, obtained on day 0 of AZD1222 vaccination. The V call is TRBV10-2, the J call TRBJ2-3, with D perhaps TRBD1 (5 bases). CDR3 DNA sequence: TGCGCCAGTGGTTCAGGGAGCACAGATACGCAGTATTTT. Amino acids: CASGSGSTDTQYF.